What follows are 16 T cell receptor beta chains derived from one specimen sequenced in a study of blood T cells in healthy people across ages. A second PCR, run for roughly 6 to 11 cycles, used a sample-barcoded 5' primer plus a J-beta primer mix. TCRdb reprocessed the 5' RACE reads via MiXCR and lists one record per CDR3 protein. This table has 1.5 million to 2 million distinct CDR3 sequences, 49% appearing once. The sequenced sample consisted of blood. These TCRs come from a woman in her 40s in good health.

Details on this clonotype: One junction end does not reproduce the germline sequence, and a read error may be involved. The V and J genes are TRBV7-2 and TRBJ2-1; D remains unclear. From germline, CDR1 is SGHTA and CDR2 FQGNSA. This CDR3 has 12 amino acids. CDR3 amino acids: CASTDSYNKQFF. Written as DNA, the CDR3 is TGTGCCAGCACCGATTCTTACAATAAGCAGTTCTTC.

The genes are TRBV6-2 or TRBV6-3 and TRBJ2-5; D is possibly TRBD1 (6 bases). The germline V gene encodes CDR1 MNHEY and CDR2 SVGEGT. The CDR3 consists of 15 residues. The ends were cut back, 0 bases at V and 4 bases at J, with 12 bases in the middle. The DNA for the CDR3 is TGTGCCAGCAGTTACTCGATCACAGGGCGAGAGACCCAGTACTTC. Translating gives CASSYSITGRETQYF.

This clonotype was seen only once. This chain links TRBV2 with TRBJ2-1, with no clear D. The germline CDR1 and CDR2 sequences are SNHLY and FYNNEI. The CDR3 is 14 residues long. V shed 7 bases and J shed 6 bases, with 16 bases lying between them. The DNA for the CDR3 is TGTGCCAGCAAGGGAAGTGGGAAACCCAATGAGCAGTTCTTC. Its translation: CASKGSGKPNEQFF.

This clonotype occurred once. The chain links TRBV12-3 or TRBV12-4 to TRBJ2-5; D call uncertain. The CDR3 consists of 13 residues. Between the trimmed V and J ends, which lost 6 bases and 5 bases, there was a span of 13 bases. The CDR3 here is CASRSDKGETQYF. For the CDR3, the DNA is TGTGCCAGCAGGTCCGATAAAGGCGAGACCCAGTACTTC.

Notes on this clonotype: At one of its ends the junction is not consistent with the germline gene, which may arise from a read error. CDR3: CVSSLGPGTDTQYF. For the CDR3, the DNA is TGTGTCAGCAGTCTCGGACCCGGCACAGATACGCAGTATTTT. The rearrangement joins TRBV27 to TRBJ2-3; D gene uncertain. The germline gives CDR1 MNHEY, CDR2 SMNVEV (reference sequence). The CDR3 has 14 residues.

The chain is built from TRBV20-1 and TRBJ2-7, with D possibly TRBD2 on 5 matching bases. CDR3 length equals 11 residues. Germline CDR1 is DFQATT and CDR2 is SNEGSKA (reference sequence). CDR3 sequence reads: CSPALGSEQYF. The DNA for the CDR3 is TGCAGCCCCGCACTAGGCTCCGAGCAGTACTTC.

The chain combines TRBV28 with TRBJ2-6, with D possibly being TRBD1 (7 bases). V was pared by 2 bases and J by 2 bases, with 13 bases between. CDR3 length: 17 residues. In germline, CDR1 is MDHEN, CDR2 SYDVKM. DNA of the CDR3: TGTGCCAGCAGTTTACTTCAGGGGGGCGCTGGGGCCAACGTCCTGACTTTC. Protein product: CASSLLQGGAGANVLTF. Filled out from reference TRBV28 and TRBJ2-6, the complete variable domain reads DVKVTQSSRYLVKRTGEKVFLECVQDMDHENMFWYRQDPGLGLRLIYFSYDVKMKEKGDIPEGYSVSREKKERFSLILESASTNQTSMYLCASSLLQGGAGANVLTFGAGSRLTVL.

The DNA for the CDR3 is TGTGCCAGCAGTATGAGCAATGAGCAGTACTTC. Translation: CASSMSNEQYF. The chain combines TRBV7-3 with TRBJ2-7; D gene uncertain. Per germline, CDR1 SGHTA and CDR2 FQGTGA. The CDR3 extends over 11 amino acids. Trimming removed 6 bases from V and 7 bases from J, with 10 bases in between. The variable domain in full, completed from reference TRBV7-3 and TRBJ2-7, reads GAGVSQTPSNKVTEKGKYVELRCDPISGHTALYWYRQSLGQGPEFLIYFQGTGAADDSGLPNDRFFAVRPEGSVSTLKIQRTERGDSAVYLCASSMSNEQYFGPGTRLTVT.

This clonotype was picked up one time. CDR3: CSAGRLAGVGRRTQYF. In DNA form, the CDR3 reads TGCAGTGCCGGGCGACTAGCGGGGGTTGGGCGGAGGACCCAGTACTTC. V and J are TRBV20-1 and TRBJ2-4; 12 bases fit TRBD2. The DNA matches TRBJ2-5 better at its end, which makes the J call doubtful. CDR1 and CDR2 (germline): DFQATT, SNEGSKA (reference sequence). CDR3 size: 16 residues.

The sample holds one count of this clonotype. DNA of the CDR3: TGTGCCAGCAGCTTAGATACGACAGGGGGCATAGGTTGGGCGACCCAGTACTTC. It codes for CASSLDTTGGIGWATQYF. The chain combines TRBV11-2 with TRBJ2-5, with 10 bases that match TRBD1. CDR1 is SGHAT, CDR2 FQNNGV, per germline. The CDR3 spans 18 residues. J lost 7 bases, V lost 0 bases, and 14 bases had no gene match.

V and J are TRBV5-1 and TRBJ2-7; tentative D call: TRBD2 (5 bases). Trimming shortened V by 3 bases and J by 7 bases, and 17 bases separated the two germline ends. The CDR3 length is 14 residues. Germline CDR1 SGHRS, CDR2 YFSETQ. CDR3 sequence: CASSSRALYNEQYF. The DNA of the CDR3 is TGCGCCAGCAGCTCGCGGGCCCTCTACAATGAGCAGTACTTC.

The CDR3 loop reads CASRHAGVTEAFF. The CDR3 DNA sequence: TGTGCCAGCAGGCATGCAGGGGTCACTGAAGCTTTCTTT. This sequence joins TRBV5-4 and TRBJ1-1, with D maybe TRBD1 (6 bases). Trimming cost V 5 bases and J 4 bases, with 12 bases left between them. CDR1 is SGHNT and CDR2 is YYREEE in the germline V gene (reference sequence). The CDR3 is 13 residues long.

This sequence joins TRBV21-1 and TRBJ1-2; the table's D call, TRBD1, was not checked against the DNA. TRBV21-1 is listed as a pseudogene. This CDR3 has 15 residues. CDR3: CASSKESDRGYGYTF. The CDR3 nucleotides are TGTGCCAGCAGCAAAGAATCAGACAGGGGCTATGGCTACACCTTC.

The chain joins TRBV4-2 to TRBJ1-1, with D possibly matching TRBD1 (5 bases). Germline V gene data show CDR1 as LGHNA and CDR2 as YNFKEQ. The V end was cut by 1 base, the J end by 6 bases, with 9 bases between. This CDR3 has 13 residues. CDR3 DNA sequence: TGTGCCAGCAGCCAAGTCGGCAGGGCTGAAGCTTTCTTT. This sequence encodes CASSQVGRAEAFF.

The V call is TRBV3-1, the J call TRBJ1-4, with a weak D call TRBD1 (6 bases). This CDR3 spans 16 amino acids. CDR1 and CDR2 (germline): LGHDT, YNNKEL (reference sequence). The V end lost 2 bases, the J end lost 5 bases, and 15 bases lay between the germline ends. For the CDR3, the DNA is TGTGCCAGCAGCCAATCGGACAGTTTACCCAATGAAAAACTGTTTTTT. Protein: CASSQSDSLPNEKLFF.

The CDR3 protein is CASSQDEGRTRANFYEQYF. CDR3 coding DNA: TGCGCCAGCAGCCAAGATGAAGGGAGGACCAGGGCAAATTTTTACGAGCAGTACTTC. The chain combines TRBV4-3 with TRBJ2-7, with D perhaps TRBD2 (6 bases). CDR1 is LGHNA and CDR2 is YSLEER in the germline V gene. Trimming pared 0 bases from V and 4 bases from J, leaving 25 bases between. This CDR3 comprises 19 residues.